The next 22 T cell receptor beta chains were all read from a single sample in a study of blood T cell repertoires in COVID-19. Profiled with immunoSEQ multiplex PCR; TCRdb holds only in-frame clones, not every one. The sample lists about 310,000 clones, approximately 91% occurring once. The sample consisted of PBMCs or T cells enriched from blood (not recorded which). These receptors all stem from a man in his sixties who had recovered from COVID-19.

The chain recombines TRBV3-1 (or the pseudogene TRBV3-2) with TRBJ2-5, with 7 positions matching TRBD1. Germline-derived CDR1 and CDR2 are LGHDT and YNNKEL (reference sequence). There are 14 residues in the CDR3. With V trimmed by 2 bases and J by 2 bases, 2 bases remained unmatched. As DNA, the CDR3 is TGTGCCAGCAGCCAATGGGACAGACAAGAGACCCAGTACTTC. This codes for CASSQWDRQETQYF.

On this clone: This sample includes further DNA sequences coding for the same CDR3. The chain joins TRBV14 to TRBJ2-1; TRBD2 matches at 10 bases. In germline, CDR1 is SGHDN, CDR2 FVKESK. The V and J ends lost 4 bases and 4 bases, in that order; junction bases with no gene match: 1. This CDR3 has 14 residues. Here the CDR3 DNA reads TGTGCCAGCAGCCGGACTAGCGGATACAATGAGCAGTTCTTC. It codes for CASSRTSGYNEQFF.

The chain combines TRBV28 with TRBJ1-3, with 9 bases identical to TRBD1. The CDR3 runs 15 residues. Germline assignment: CDR1 MDHEN and CDR2 SYDVKM. V was clipped by 3 bases and J by 5 bases; unmatched bases: 5. CDR3 DNA: TGTGCCAGCAGTTTTGGGACAGGGAGAAGAAACACCATATATTTT. Residues: CASSFGTGRRNTIYF.

V and J are TRBV28 and TRBJ2-3, with 9 bases lining up with TRBD2. V shed 8 bases and J 1 base; nucleotides not matched to a gene: 10. The V gene's germline CDR1 is MDHEN and CDR2 SYDVKM. This CDR3 contains 16 residues. The CDR3 reads CASLSGGRGGTDTQYF. CDR3 bases: TGTGCCAGCTTGAGCGGCGGGAGGGGGGGCACAGATACGCAGTATTTT.

V is TRBV2 and J is TRBJ2-5, with D perhaps TRBD1 (6 bases). The CDR3 consists of 10 residues. Germline V lookup: CDR1 SNHLY, CDR2 FYNNEI. With 6 bases removed from V and 9 bases from J, the gap between germline ends came to 8 bases. CDR3 amino acids: CASSQGPQYF. The CDR3 region has the DNA TGTGCCAGCAGCCAGGGGCCCCAGTACTTC.

The chain couples TRBV19 to TRBJ2-1, with TRBD1 matching 8 bases. This CDR3 is 19 amino acids long. Per germline, CDR1 LNHDA and CDR2 SQIVND (reference sequence). V trimming: 4 bases; J trimming: 1 base; junction bases outside the gene matches: 15. The CDR3 loop reads CASSTPTGGKVWSYNEQFF. CDR3 coding DNA: TGTGCCAGTAGTACCCCAACAGGGGGGAAAGTCTGGTCCTACAATGAGCAGTTCTTC.

This clone was seen once. J is TRBJ2-6 and V is TRBV10-1; D unclear. Trimming removed 5 bases from V and 0 bases from J, with 5 bases in between. Per the germline V gene, CDR1 is WNHNN and CDR2 is SYGVQD (reference sequence). CDR3 length: 14 residues. Here the CDR3 DNA reads TGCGCCAGCAGTCCGGGCTCTGGGGCCAACGTCCTGACTTTC. It translates to CASSPGSGANVLTF.

The chain employs TRBV10-3 and TRBJ1-5; perhaps TRBD1 as D (5 bases). CDR3 length: 14 residues. Looked up from germline, CDR1 is ENHRY and CDR2 is SYGVKD. Trimming shortened V by 10 bases and J by 0 bases, and 13 bases separated the two germline ends. For the CDR3, the DNA is TGTGCCAGTCGGGGGAGGGATAGCAATCAGCCCCAGCATTTT. It codes for CASRGRDSNQPQHF.

The chain links TRBV10-2 to TRBJ1-5, with TRBD1 matching 7 bases. J gave up 1 base and V 4 bases, and 4 bases lay outside the gene matches. CDR3 length equals 15 residues. Germline-derived CDR1 and CDR2 are WSHSY and SAAADI. The CDR3 DNA sequence: TGCGCCAGCAGTGGGTCAGGGGGAAGCAATCAGCCCCAGCATTTT. Its translation: CASSGSGGSNQPQHF.

The rearrangement links TRBV6-5 to TRBJ1-5; tentatively, D is TRBD1 (5 bases). CDR3 size: 13 residues. Between the trimmed V and J ends, which lost 6 bases and 4 bases, there was a span of 10 bases. Germline V gives CDR1 MNHEY, CDR2 SVGAGI. CDR3 coding DNA: TGTGCCAGCAGCGGCGGGGGAAATCAGCCCCAGCATTTT. Translated, it gives CASSGGGNQPQHF.

The chain has TRBV11-3 and TRBJ2-7; perhaps TRBD2 as D (6 bases). The CDR3 has 15 amino acids. CDR1 SGHNT and CDR2 YENEEA come from the germline V gene. V dropped 5 bases and J dropped 0 bases, with 14 bases sitting between them. The CDR3 sequence is CASSRGISDSYEQYF. Here the CDR3 DNA reads TGTGCCAGCAGCCGGGGGATTAGCGACTCCTACGAGCAGTACTTC. Filled out from reference TRBV11-3 and TRBJ2-7, the complete variable domain reads EAGVVQSPRYKIIEKKQPVAFWCNPISGHNTLYWYLQNLGQGPELLIRYENEEAVDDSQLPKDRFSAERLKGVDSTLKIQPAELGDSAVYLCASSRGISDSYEQYFGPGTRLTVT.

The genes are TRBV19 and TRBJ1-1, with 10 bases that match TRBD1. V dropped 8 bases and J dropped 4; count of bases not matched to a gene: 7. The germline V gene has CDR1 LNHDA and CDR2 SQIVND (reference sequence). The CDR3 contains 14 residues. The CDR3 loop reads CASLDRGRSTEAFF. As DNA, the CDR3 is TGTGCCAGTTTGGACAGGGGGAGAAGCACTGAAGCTTTCTTT.

This rearrangement joins TRBV5-1 to TRBJ2-7; TRBD1 matches at 8 bases. The germline CDR1 and CDR2 sequences are SGHRS and YFSETQ. The V and J ends lost 4 bases and 6 bases, in that order; junction bases with no gene match: 3. CDR3 length equals 12 residues. The CDR3 DNA reads TGCGCCAGCAGCCCAGACAGGGGCGAGCAGTACTTC. This sequence encodes CASSPDRGEQYF.

The chain uses TRBV5-6 and TRBJ1-4; unclear D gene. This CDR3 contains 15 residues. In germline, CDR1 is SGHDT, CDR2 YYEEEE. V was trimmed by 2 bases and J by 5 bases, leaving 13 bases between them. CDR3 nucleotide sequence: TGTGCCAGCAGCTTTACTGGGCGTGGGAATGAAAAACTGTTTTTT. It is translated as CASSFTGRGNEKLFF.

The chain has TRBV6-1 and TRBJ1-2; D is uncertain. The CDR3 covers 18 residues. Germline lookup yields CDR1 MNHNS and CDR2 SASEGT. V was shortened by 4 bases and J by 2 bases, with 23 bases between the two germline ends. CDR3 in DNA: TGTGCCAGCAGTGGGAGGAGGCAGCAAGGGCATAAAAACTATGGCTACACCTTC. It specifies CASSGRRQQGHKNYGYTF.

The J gene is TRBJ1-2, the V gene TRBV18; D remains unclear. The CDR3 runs to 13 residues. Trimming removed 0 bases at V and 6 bases at J, with 8 bases between. CDR1 and CDR2 (germline): KGHSH, LQKENI. This CDR3 reads CASSPPFRDGYTF. In DNA form, the CDR3 reads TGTGCCAGCTCACCACCGTTTCGGGATGGCTACACCTTC.

The chain employs TRBV28 and TRBJ1-5, with D uncertain. V dropped 6 bases and J dropped 5 bases, with 8 bases sitting between them. CDR1 is MDHEN, CDR2 SYDVKM, per germline. This CDR3 has 12 residues. CDR3 residues: CASSPLDQPQHF. The CDR3 bases are TGTGCCAGCAGCCCGCTAGATCAGCCCCAGCATTTT.

This chain links TRBV5-5 with TRBJ1-2; 9 nucleotides align to TRBD1. V gave up 0 bases and J gave up 8 bases; unmatched junction bases: 5. CDR3 length: 14 amino acids. CDR1 is SGHKS and CDR2 is YYEKEE in the germline V gene (reference sequence). Written as DNA, the CDR3 is TGTGCCAGCAGCTTGGCTCCGGACAGGGGCGGCTACACCTTC. Its translation: CASSLAPDRGGYTF. Filled out from reference TRBV5-5 and TRBJ1-2, the complete variable domain reads DAGVTQSPTHLIKTRGQQVTLRCSPISGHKSVSWYQQVLGQGPQFIFQYYEKEERGRGNFPDRFSARQFPNYSSELNVNALLLGDSALYLCASSLAPDRGGYTFGSGTRLTVV.

The genes are TRBV27 and TRBJ2-3; 9 bases align to TRBD2. CDR3 length equals 19 residues. After removal of 1 base from V and 0 bases from J, the junction contained 11 bases not matched to a gene. The germline V gene has CDR1 MNHEY and CDR2 SMNVEV (reference sequence). The CDR3 DNA sequence: TGTGCCAGCAGTTTATATAGGACTAGCGAGCCGAGTAGCACAGATACGCAGTATTTT. As protein: CASSLYRTSEPSSTDTQYF.

This clone appeared once. The genes are TRBV5-6 and TRBJ1-2; TRBD1 might be the D (6 bases). The CDR3 contains 14 residues. With 0 bases removed from V and 8 bases from J, the gap between germline ends came to 14 bases. The germline V gene encodes CDR1 SGHDT and CDR2 YYEEEE. CDR3 amino acids: CASSLDIQGLGYTF. CDR3 DNA: TGTGCCAGCAGCTTGGACATACAGGGTTTGGGCTACACCTTC.

The chain is built from TRBV4-1 and TRBJ2-1, with 7 bases matching TRBD1. Germline assignment: CDR1 MGHRA and CDR2 YSYEKL. The CDR3 is 14 amino acids. V was pared by 1 base and J by 6 bases, with 3 bases of the junction left unmatched. The CDR3 coding sequence is TGCGCCAGCAGCCAAGTGGACAGGCCCAATGAGCAGTTCTTC. Translated, it gives CASSQVDRPNEQFF.

V is TRBV6-1 and J is TRBJ2-7; a weak D match, TRBD2 (5 bases). The germline gives CDR1 MNHNS, CDR2 SASEGT. The CDR3 is 14 amino acids. The V end lost 3 bases, the J end lost 5 bases, and 14 bases lay between the germline ends. CDR3 sequence reads: CASSDQTGSDEQYF. CDR3 nucleotides: TGTGCCAGCAGTGATCAGACGGGGAGCGACGAGCAGTACTTC.